This passage covers 21 T cell receptor beta chains from one sample sequenced in a study of T cells in Graves' hyperthyroidism and ophthalmopathy. Amplified TCR beta CDR3 regions came from RNA transcripts. First-round RT-PCR targeting the TCR CDR3 was performed with the HTBI primer set. From the multiplex PCR reads, TCRdb called clonotypes with MiXCR, one entry per CDR3 protein. Of 110,000 to 150,000 distinct CDR3 sequences listed, approximately 20% are singletons. The sample taken for sequencing was blood. Source of these receptors: a woman aged 50 to 60 with Graves' hyperthyroidism that later progressed to Graves' ophthalmopathy.

The chain joins TRBV11-2 to TRBJ1-1, with 11 bases matching TRBD1. V lost 5 bases to trimming and J lost 3 bases; unmatched junction nucleotides: 2. CDR3 size: 14 residues. CDR1 and CDR2 from the germline V gene are SGHAT and FQNNGV. CDR3 region: CASSRTGGYTEAFF. The CDR3 DNA follows: TGTGCCAGCAGCCGGACAGGGGGCTACACTGAAGCTTTCTTT.

This rearrangement joins TRBV19 to TRBJ2-7; TRBD1 aligns across 9 bases. Unmatched junction bases numbered 11, after V lost 5 bases and J lost 6 bases. There are 15 residues in the CDR3. Looked up from germline, CDR1 is LNHDA and CDR2 is SQIVND (reference sequence). In nucleotides, the CDR3 is TGTGCCAGTAGTCTCCCTGGACAGGGGCGAGGCGAGCAGTACTTC. Translated: CASSLPGQGRGEQYF.

This clonotype has at least ten counts. J is TRBJ2-7 and V is TRBV7-2; weak D call: TRBD1 (7 bases). The V gene lost 2 bases and the J gene lost 6 bases, with 14 bases spanning the gap. From germline, CDR1 is SGHTA and CDR2 FQGNSA. The CDR3 contains 14 residues. The CDR3 region has the DNA TGTGCCAGCAGCTTAACTCTCCAGGGGGGCGAGCAGTACTTC. It specifies CASSLTLQGGEQYF.

A remark on this clonotype: At one end the junction does not follow the germline gene, possibly because of a read error. The chain carries TRBV5-5 and TRBJ1-1; D is undetermined. This CDR3 spans 15 amino acids. From germline, CDR1 is SGHKS and CDR2 YYEKEE (reference sequence). The CDR3 coding sequence is TGTGCCTGCAGCTTGGAACCGGGAGCTCACACTGAAGCTTTCTTT. This codes for CACSLEPGAHTEAFF.

This clonotype was seen more than once but under ten times. The chain employs TRBV11-2 and TRBJ2-1, with D perhaps matching TRBD1 (6 bases). The ends were cut back, 4 bases at V and 8 bases at J, with 9 bases in the middle. The CDR3 runs to 12 residues. Germline CDR1 is SGHAT and CDR2 is FQNNGV. The DNA of the CDR3 is TGTGCCAGCAGCTCCCAGGGGTATGAGCAGTTCTTC. Translation gives CASSSQGYEQFF.

This clonotype was seen many times. The J gene is TRBJ1-5, the V gene TRBV20-1, with TRBD1 matching over 7 bases. This CDR3 has 17 amino acids. The junction had 10 bases not matched to a gene; V was cut back by 1 base and J by 1 base. CDR1 and CDR2 from the germline V gene are DFQATT and SNEGSKA (reference sequence). DNA of the CDR3: TGCAGTGCTAGAGGATTCGACAGGGCACAAAGCAATCAGCCCCAGCATTTT. This encodes CSARGFDRAQSNQPQHF.

This clonotype was observed at least ten times. The chain uses TRBV29-1 and TRBJ1-3; D remains ambiguous. CDR3 length equals 14 residues. Looked up from germline, CDR1 is SQVTM and CDR2 is ANQGSEA. V gave up 2 bases and J gave up 2 bases, with 10 bases separating them. CDR3 region: CSVEPRVAGNTIYF. Here the CDR3 DNA reads TGCAGCGTTGAACCAAGGGTTGCTGGAAACACCATATATTTT.

The V gene is TRBV4-2, the J gene TRBJ1-3, with 11 bases aligning to TRBD1. The trim removed 0 bases at V and 0 bases at J, leaving 13 bases unmatched. Germline loops: CDR1 LGHNA, CDR2 YNFKEQ. The CDR3 is made up of 21 amino acids. The DNA of the CDR3 is TGTGCCAGCAGCCAAGAGCGGAGGACAGGGGGCCGGCTTAGCTCTGGAAACACCATATATTTT. Its translation: CASSQERRTGGRLSSGNTIYF.

There are many counts of this clonotype. This chain uses TRBV27 with TRBJ2-5, with 11 bases fitting TRBD2. Per the germline V gene, CDR1 is MNHEY and CDR2 is SMNVEV (reference sequence). The CDR3 runs to 15 residues. The V segment lost 0 bases and the J segment 5 bases; nucleotides outside the gene matches: 2. As DNA, the CDR3 is TGTGCCAGCAGTTTATCTAGCGGGAGGGCGGAGACCCAGTACTTC. Amino acids: CASSLSSGRAETQYF.

This clonotype was recorded many times. V is TRBV15 and J is TRBJ2-1; D is possibly TRBD1 (6 bases). Trimming took off 0 bases at V and 2 bases at J, with 11 bases between the two ends. CDR3 length: 16 amino acids. Germline assignment: CDR1 LNHNV and CDR2 YYDKDF (reference sequence). CDR3 residues: CATSREGGSAYNEQFF. CDR3 sequence (DNA): TGTGCCACCAGCAGAGAAGGGGGTTCGGCCTACAATGAGCAGTTCTTC.

The chain links TRBV28 to TRBJ1-1, with 11 bases fitting TRBD1. The junction had 12 bases not matched to a gene; V was cut back by 6 bases and J by 0 bases. Germline values: CDR1 MDHEN, CDR2 SYDVKM. CDR3 length: 18 amino acids. DNA for the CDR3: TGTGCCAGCAGCCACCTCGGACAGGGGGCAATCATGAACACTGAAGCTTTCTTT. Translated, it gives CASSHLGQGAIMNTEAFF.

V gene TRBV28 combines with J gene TRBJ1-5; maybe TRBD1 (6 bases). Trimming took 4 bases from V and 5 from J, leaving 15 bases between them. This CDR3 has 15 amino acids. Germline V gives CDR1 MDHEN, CDR2 SYDVKM. The CDR3 region is CASSSGQIGHQPQHF. The CDR3 DNA sequence: TGTGCCAGCAGTTCAGGACAGATCGGACATCAGCCCCAGCATTTT.

Many counts were recorded for this clonotype. V gene TRBV28 combines with J gene TRBJ1-1; 11 bases line up with TRBD1. Germline V gene lookup returns CDR1 MDHEN and CDR2 SYDVKM. The V segment lost 4 bases and the J segment 1 base; nucleotides outside the gene matches: 5. This CDR3 has 16 residues. This CDR3 is CASSSPGQGGNTEAFF. The CDR3 nucleotides are TGTGCCAGCAGTTCCCCGGGACAGGGGGGGAACACTGAAGCTTTCTTT.

The rearrangement joins TRBV19 to TRBJ2-5; D is perhaps TRBD1 (5 bases). Trimming took 7 bases from V and 2 from J, leaving 11 bases between them. Germline values: CDR1 LNHDA, CDR2 SQIVND (reference sequence). The CDR3 runs 13 residues. Here the CDR3 DNA reads TGTGCCAGTACAGGGCCCGGGCAAGAGACCCAGTACTTC. It specifies CASTGPGQETQYF.

In this sample, this clonotype turned up many times. V and J are TRBV4-2 and TRBJ2-1; 9 bases are shared with TRBD1. V shed 4 bases, J shed 7 bases, and the junction held 8 bases outside the gene matches. Germline CDR1 and CDR2: LGHNA and YNFKEQ. CDR3 length: 15 amino acids. CDR3 amino acids: CASSPRDRARNEQFF. The CDR3 DNA reads as TGTGCCAGCAGCCCCCGGGACAGGGCGCGGAATGAGCAGTTCTTC.

The rearrangement joins TRBV12-3 or TRBV12-4 to TRBJ2-1, with 14 bases aligning to TRBD2. After removal of 5 bases from V and 4 bases from J, the junction contained 13 bases not matched to a gene. This CDR3 is built from 19 residues. DNA of the CDR3: TGTGCCAGCAGTCCCCATTTAGGGACTAGCGGGAGATCGTACAATGAGCAGTTCTTC. Amino acid sequence: CASSPHLGTSGRSYNEQFF.

In this sample, this clonotype turned up a few times. The chain uses TRBV5-1 and TRBJ2-3; TRBD1 matches 9 bases. Germline assignment: CDR1 SGHRS and CDR2 YFSETQ. The CDR3 length is 14 residues. V gave up 6 bases and J gave up 4 bases; unmatched junction bases: 6. This chain's CDR3 is CASNRDRAPDTQYF. The CDR3, as DNA: TGCGCCAGCAATCGGGACAGGGCCCCAGATACGCAGTATTTT.

This clonotype was detected a few times. The V call is TRBV4-2, the J call TRBJ2-2; 12 bases map to TRBD2. Germline V CDR1 and CDR2: LGHNA, YNFKEQ. V lost 4 bases and J lost 6; bases outside the gene matches: 3. The CDR3 has 15 amino acids. As DNA, the CDR3 is TGTGCCAGCAGCCCGACTAGCGGGGGAGCCGGGGAGCTGTTTTTT. It codes for CASSPTSGGAGELFF.

The CDR3 nucleotides are TGTGCCTGGAGCTCAAGGACAGGTCGCACCTTC. Amino acid sequence: CAWSSRTGRTF. The genes are TRBV30 and TRBJ1-2; 7 bases align to TRBD1. Trimming removed 3 bases from V and 13 bases from J; junction bases left unmatched: 8. CDR3 length: 11 amino acids. Germline V gene sequence: CDR1 GTSNPN, CDR2 SVGIG (reference sequence).

This clonotype was seen ten or more times. This rearrangement joins TRBV28 to TRBJ2-7; 9 bases agree with TRBD1. J was trimmed by 7 bases and V by 3 bases; bases with no gene match: 4. The germline V gene encodes CDR1 MDHEN and CDR2 SYDVKM. CDR3 length equals 13 residues. This CDR3 is CASSLGQGWEQYF. The CDR3 nucleotides read TGTGCCAGCAGTTTGGGACAGGGTTGGGAGCAGTACTTC.

J is TRBJ1-5 and V is TRBV12-3 or TRBV12-4; 10 bases fit TRBD1. The CDR3 runs 15 residues. Trimming took 11 bases from V and 5 from J; bases not matched to a gene: 12. CDR3 coding DNA: TGTGCCGGAAAAGTCGGGACAGGGGCCGATCAGCCCCAGCATTTT. Amino acid sequence: CAGKVGTGADQPQHF.